These 19 T cell receptor beta chains were sequenced from one sample in a study of beta chain features in type 1 diabetes. The isolated RNA, all of it, was reverse transcribed, so expressed TCRB transcripts were what got sequenced. Some clones are missing from TCRdb's copy, which holds only in-frame ones; the method was immunoSEQ multiplex PCR. The sample holds about 930,000 clones, under 20% seen once. Sequenced sample: naive CD4+ T cells from blood. The receptors were gathered from a young woman in good health.

V usage is TRBV28 and J usage is TRBJ2-1; D is possibly TRBD2 (5 bases). The CDR3 sequence is 15 residues long. V gave up 6 bases and J gave up 8 bases, with 20 bases separating them. From germline, CDR1 is MDHEN and CDR2 SYDVKM. CDR3 in amino acids: CASSPPGSVRHEQFF. CDR3 bases: TGTGCCAGCAGCCCCCCGGGGTCGGTTCGTCATGAGCAGTTCTTC.

This chain joins TRBV5-1 and TRBJ2-1; weak D call: TRBD2 (6 bases). From germline, CDR1 is SGHRS and CDR2 YFSETQ. V was shortened by 4 bases and J by 2 bases, with 10 bases between the two germline ends. This CDR3 contains 14 residues. Here the CDR3 DNA reads TGCGCCAGCAGCCACGGGACTGCCTACAATGAGCAGTTCTTC. This encodes CASSHGTAYNEQFF.

This clone was seen a few times. This chain connects TRBV28 to TRBJ1-2; possibly TRBD1 for D (6 bases). The CDR3 is 14 residues long. The V end was cut by 4 bases, the J end by 4 bases, with 13 bases between. Germline assignment: CDR1 MDHEN and CDR2 SYDVKM. CDR3 DNA: TGTGCCAGCAGTTCATCGACAGGCGCCTATGGCTACACCTTC. This gives the protein CASSSSTGAYGYTF.

The chain is built from TRBV18 and TRBJ1-2; 9 positions match TRBD1. The V and J ends lost 4 bases and 8 bases, in that order; junction bases with no gene match: 14. CDR1 and CDR2 from the germline V gene are KGHSH and LQKENI. CDR3 length equals 16 residues. CDR3 DNA: TGTGCCAGCTCACTCGCGAATCTGGGACAGGGAGGCGGCTACACCTTC. Translation gives CASSLANLGQGGGYTF. Filled out from reference TRBV18 and TRBJ1-2, the complete variable domain reads NAGVMQNPRHLVRRRGQEARLRCSPMKGHSHVYWYRQLPEEGLKFMVYLQKENIIDESGMPKERFSAEFPKEGPSILRIQQVVRGDSAAYFCASSLANLGQGGGYTFGSGTRLTVV.

This clone was observed a handful of times. The gene calls are TRBV5-1 and TRBJ1-5, with a possible D match to TRBD1 (5 bases). Looked up from germline, CDR1 is SGHRS and CDR2 is YFSETQ. V was trimmed by 4 bases and J by 4 bases, leaving 15 bases between them. The CDR3 totals 15 residues. The CDR3 loop is CASSLAAGSNQPQHF. In DNA form, the CDR3 reads TGCGCCAGCAGCCTTGCGGCAGGGTCAAATCAGCCCCAGCATTTT.

This clone was seen a few times. This chain links TRBV9 with TRBJ2-1; TRBD2 is a possible D gene (6 bases). V lost 0 bases and J lost 3, with 10 bases in between. Looked up from germline, CDR1 is SGDLS and CDR2 is YYNGEE. CDR3 size: 15 residues. The CDR3 coding sequence is TGTGCCAGCAGCGTAGCTAGCGTCCTCTACAATGAGCAGTTCTTC. It specifies CASSVASVLYNEQFF.

The rearrangement joins TRBV19 to TRBJ2-3, with 7 bases that match TRBD2. The CDR3 has 14 amino acids. With V trimmed by 6 bases and J by 2 bases, 5 bases remained unmatched. Germline lookup yields CDR1 LNHDA and CDR2 SQIVND (reference sequence). CDR3 in amino acids: CASRDTSDTDTQYF. The CDR3 nucleotides read TGTGCCAGTAGGGATACTAGCGACACAGATACGCAGTATTTT.

This clone occurred a few times. The chain recombines TRBV5-4 with TRBJ2-6; D ambiguous. The V and J ends lost 6 bases and 4 bases respectively, with 11 bases between them. There are 14 residues in the CDR3. CDR1 and CDR2 from the germline V gene are SGHNT and YYREEE (reference sequence). The DNA for the CDR3 is TGTGCCAGCACAACGCCAGACGGGGCCAACGTCCTGACTTTC. This codes for CASTTPDGANVLTF.

This clone occurred a few times. The V gene is TRBV27, the J gene TRBJ2-7, with D possibly TRBD2 on 6 matching bases. The CDR3 sequence is 15 residues long. Trimming took 6 bases from V and 5 from J, leaving 20 bases between them. CDR1 is MNHEY and CDR2 is SMNVEV in the germline V gene (reference sequence). The CDR3 is CASSPGLPNLHEQYF. CDR3 coding DNA: TGTGCCAGCAGCCCGGGACTGCCAAACTTGCACGAGCAGTACTTC.

This clone was observed a few times. V gene TRBV19 combines with J gene TRBJ2-1, with a possible D match to TRBD1 (6 bases). CDR1 is LNHDA and CDR2 is SQIVND in the germline V gene (reference sequence). This CDR3 region has 15 residues. V gave up 4 bases and J gave up 7 bases, with 17 bases separating them. The CDR3 loop reads CASSTHRLRGNEQFF. CDR3 bases: TGTGCCAGTAGTACACATAGACTAAGGGGGAATGAGCAGTTCTTC.

There are a few counts of this clone. One junction end does not reproduce the germline sequence, and a read error may be involved. The rearrangement links TRBV5-8 to TRBJ1-1, with TRBD1 as a possible D gene (5 bases). This CDR3 comprises 13 residues. The germline CDR1 and CDR2 sequences are SGHTS and YDEGEE. The CDR3, as DNA: TGTGCCAGCAGCCAGAGACAGAGTAATGAACCTTTCTTT. This codes for CASSQRQSNEPFF.

In this sample, this clone turned up a few times. The gene calls are TRBV7-2 and TRBJ2-7; TRBD2 might be the D (6 bases). The germline V gene encodes CDR1 SGHTA and CDR2 FQGNSA. V shed 2 bases and J shed 6 bases, with 11 bases lying between them. This CDR3 comprises 13 residues. For the CDR3, the DNA is TGTGCCAGCAGCTTATTGGAGGGCAGCGAGCAGTACTTC. Its protein product is CASSLLEGSEQYF.

This clone has a single count. The rearrangement joins TRBV7-2 to TRBJ2-7; a possible D gene is TRBD1 (6 bases). V lost 6 bases, J lost 6 bases, and 21 bases lay in between. CDR1 and CDR2 from the germline V gene are SGHTA and FQGNSA. The length of the CDR3 is 15 residues. CDR3 loop: CASSRQQGRPPEQYF. Written as DNA, the CDR3 is TGTGCCAGCAGTCGACAACAGGGAAGACCCCCCGAGCAGTACTTC.

V and J are TRBV6-6 and TRBJ1-2, with 7 bases aligning to TRBD1. The ends lost 7 bases at V and 2 bases at J; junction bases unmatched: 10. Germline V gives CDR1 MNHNY, CDR2 SVGAGI (reference sequence). The length of the CDR3 is 15 residues. The CDR3 nucleotides are TGTGCCAGCAATCCGACCCCGACAGGGAACTATGGCTACACCTTC. This codes for CASNPTPTGNYGYTF.

The V and J genes are TRBV9 and TRBJ2-4; 8 nucleotides align to TRBD1. The CDR3 covers 14 residues. V lost 0 bases to trimming and J lost 13 bases; unmatched junction nucleotides: 9. Per germline, CDR1 SGDLS and CDR2 YYNGEE. CDR3 in amino acids: CASSVGSGGLYQYF. For the CDR3, the DNA is TGTGCCAGCAGCGTAGGGTCAGGGGGCCTTTACCAGTACTTC.

This clone occurred a few times. The rearrangement links TRBV18 to TRBJ2-6; D unresolved. The V gene's germline CDR1 is KGHSH and CDR2 LQKENI. The V gene lost 3 bases and the J gene lost 2 bases, with 11 bases spanning the gap. CDR3 length: 16 amino acids. CDR3 in DNA: TGTGCCAGCTCACCGCGGCAAGTGCCTGGGGCCAACGTCCTGACTTTC. Translated: CASSPRQVPGANVLTF.

This clone was counted only a few times. The V and J genes are TRBV2 and TRBJ2-3, with 10 bases matching TRBD2. Germline V lookup: CDR1 SNHLY, CDR2 FYNNEI. The CDR3 loop spans 15 amino acids. Unmatched junction bases numbered 4, after V lost 5 bases and J lost 2 bases. The CDR3 DNA follows: TGTGCCAGCAGTTATAGCGGGAGGCCCACAGATACGCAGTATTTT. Translation gives CASSYSGRPTDTQYF.

This clone appeared a few times. The V gene is TRBV7-2, the J gene TRBJ2-5; tentatively, D is TRBD2 (5 bases). This CDR3 comprises 16 residues. Germline V CDR1 and CDR2: SGHTA, FQGNSA. V lost 1 base and J lost 4, with 16 bases in between. CDR3 residues: CASSLVFLAGIETQYF. CDR3 in DNA: TGTGCCAGCAGCTTAGTGTTCCTAGCTGGTATAGAGACCCAGTACTTC.

This clone has just a few counts. The chain links TRBV18 to TRBJ2-6, with a possible D match to TRBD1 (6 bases). CDR3 length: 18 residues. The germline V gene encodes CDR1 KGHSH and CDR2 LQKENI. V was clipped by 1 base and J by 0 bases, with 13 bases between them. Here the CDR3 DNA reads TGTGCCAGCTCACCACTGCCAGGGGCAACCTCTGGGGCCAACGTCCTGACTTTC. This encodes CASSPLPGATSGANVLTF.